This T cell receptor (beta chain) was obtained from a study of T-cell reconstitution after alpha-beta-depleted transplantation in children. Unique molecular identifiers were incorporated during preparation of the TCRbeta library. One entry per CDR3 protein, called by TCRdb with MiXCR from the PCR reads. Counted here are over 550,000 distinct CDR3 sequences, about 11% occurring once; the ten biggest clones make up about 4.3%. This sequence originates from a human donor who donated a stem cell graft to a child with acute myeloid leukemia. Sequences were derived from PBMCs from the stem cell graft donor, sampled from the stem cell graft.

This CDR3 reads CASSLGAATNEKLFF. CDR3 in DNA: TGTGCCAGCAGTTTAGGTGCAGCAACTAATGAAAAACTGTTTTTT. The chain recombines TRBV12-3 or TRBV12-4 with TRBJ1-4; D unresolved. This CDR3 is built from 15 residues. The ends were cut back, 1 base at V and 0 bases at J, with 6 bases in the middle.